Each of the 8 T cell receptor beta chains below was sequenced from the same sample in a study of blood T cell repertoires in COVID-19. The table came from immunoSEQ multiplex PCR; TCRdb's copy has only in-frame clones and leaves some out. The table shows 150,000 to 170,000 clones, with over 60% occurring only once. Sequencing was performed on peripheral blood. These receptors were collected from a woman older than 75 with acute or convalescent COVID-19.

This chain links TRBV6-2 or TRBV6-3 with TRBJ1-1; perhaps TRBD1 as D (6 bases). Germline V gene sequence: CDR1 MNHEY, CDR2 SVGEGT. The CDR3 is 15 residues long. V shed 6 bases and J shed 2 bases, with 16 bases lying between them. The CDR3 coding sequence is TGTGCCAGCAGCCTACCAGGGGCGGTCAACACTGAAGCTTTCTTT. This gives the protein CASSLPGAVNTEAFF.

The chain has TRBV6-2 or TRBV6-3 and TRBJ2-1, with D maybe TRBD2 (6 bases). The CDR3 extends over 14 amino acids. Germline lookup yields CDR1 MNHEY and CDR2 SVGEGT. V was cut by 4 bases and J by 8 bases, with 15 bases left in between. CDR3 in amino acids: CASSSPAGGDEQFF. CDR3 in DNA: TGTGCCAGCAGTTCCCCAGCGGGTGGGGATGAGCAGTTCTTC.

This rearrangement joins TRBV15 to TRBJ1-2, with TRBD1 matching over 9 bases. The CDR3 has 15 residues. CDR1 and CDR2 from the germline V gene are LNHNV and YYDKDF (reference sequence). J gave up 1 base and V 5 bases, and 5 bases lay outside the gene matches. The CDR3 here is CATSGTGNNNYGYTF. The CDR3 region has the DNA TGTGCCACCAGCGGGACAGGGAATAATAACTATGGCTACACCTTC.

This chain links TRBV11-3 with TRBJ1-3; possibly TRBD1 for D (5 bases). Trimming left V 7 bases short and J 1 base short, with 14 bases between. The CDR3 length is 15 residues. Germline values: CDR1 SGHNT, CDR2 YENEEA. The CDR3 nucleotides read TGTGCCAGCAACCTTAGGGGTCTATCTGGAAACACCATATATTTT. The encoded protein is CASNLRGLSGNTIYF.

The V and J genes are TRBV7-2 and TRBJ1-4, with TRBD1 matching 7 bases. Germline V gene lookup returns CDR1 SGHTA and CDR2 FQGNSA. CDR3 length: 15 amino acids. V lost 0 bases to trimming and J lost 7 bases; unmatched junction nucleotides: 5. CDR3 protein: CASSLAAAGGEKLFF. For the CDR3, the DNA is TGTGCCAGCAGCTTAGCCGCCGCAGGGGGTGAAAAACTGTTTTTT. The full variable domain, with the rest looked up from reference TRBV7-2 and TRBJ1-4, is GAGVSQSPSNKVTEKGKDVELRCDPISGHTALYWYRQSLGQGLEFLIYFQGNSAPDKSGLPSDRFSAERTGGSVSTLTIQRTQQEDSAVYLCASSLAAAGGEKLFFGSGTQLSVL.

The chain is built from TRBV9 and TRBJ2-7; 8 positions match TRBD2. V was pared by 0 bases and J by 5 bases, with 10 bases of the junction left unmatched. The CDR3 has 16 amino acids. The germline gives CDR1 SGDLS, CDR2 YYNGEE. The CDR3 spells CASSVGLREGFNEQYF. The CDR3 region has the DNA TGTGCCAGCAGCGTAGGTCTACGGGAGGGCTTCAACGAGCAGTACTTC.

In its sample, this clone was seen a few times. This chain connects TRBV30 to TRBJ1-3; possible D gene TRBD1, 5 bases. CDR3 size: 14 residues. Germline CDR1 and CDR2: GTSNPN and SVGIG (reference sequence). With 1 base removed from V and 7 bases from J, the gap between germline ends came to 14 bases. In DNA form, the CDR3 reads TGTGCCTGGAGTGCAGGGTATGTCGGGAACACCATATATTTT. Translation: CAWSAGYVGNTIYF.

Only a few counts were recorded for this clone. The rearrangement links TRBV19 to TRBJ1-2; 10 nucleotides align to TRBD1. The CDR3 extends over 13 amino acids. The J segment lost 6 bases and the V segment lost 4 bases, leaving 2 bases of the junction unmatched. The germline gives CDR1 LNHDA, CDR2 SQIVND (reference sequence). The CDR3 here is CASSRDRGDGYTF. The DNA for the CDR3 is TGTGCCAGTAGTAGGGACAGGGGAGATGGCTACACCTTC. The full variable domain, rest sourced from reference TRBV19 and TRBJ1-2, is DGGITQSPKYLFRKEGQNVTLSCEQNLNHDAMYWYRQDPGQGLRLIYYSQIVNDFQKGDIAEGYSVSREKKESFPLTVTSAQKNPTAFYLCASSRDRGDGYTFGSGTRLTVV.